The 14 T cell receptor beta chains presented below share a single source sample, sequenced in a study of T cells in Graves' hyperthyroidism and ophthalmopathy. Amplified TCR beta CDR3 regions came from RNA transcripts. The TCR CDR3 was amplified in a first-round RT-PCR using the HTBI primer set. TCRdb fed the multiplex PCR reads into MiXCR, producing one record per CDR3 protein. The sample consists of a few hundred thousand distinct CDR3 sequences, roughly a sixth of them appearing once. The sequenced material came from blood. The receptor set was obtained from a woman aged 40-49 years with Graves' ophthalmopathy.

The chain couples TRBV2 to TRBJ1-5, with TRBD1 as a possible D gene (6 bases). Looked up from germline, CDR1 is SNHLY and CDR2 is FYNNEI. The CDR3 sequence is 15 residues long. V was pared by 8 bases and J by 6 bases, with 20 bases between. CDR3 DNA sequence: TGTGCCAGCTGCTCAAGGGGGGGGGTCGGTCAGCCCCAGCATTTT. This codes for CASCSRGGVGQPQHF.

The V call is TRBV6-1, the J call TRBJ1-2; 12 nucleotides align to TRBD1. With 5 bases clipped from V and 8 bases from J, the junction kept 6 bases outside the gene matches. Germline-derived CDR1 and CDR2 are MNHNS and SASEGT. This CDR3 contains 14 residues. The CDR3 bases are TGTGCCAGCAGTCCCGGGACAGGGGGCGCGGGCTACACCTTC. Translation gives CASSPGTGGAGYTF.

This clonotype occurred many times. V and J are TRBV5-1 and TRBJ1-6; maybe TRBD1 (5 bases). V was cut by 0 bases and J by 5 bases, with 9 bases left in between. The CDR3 spans 15 residues. Germline V gives CDR1 SGHRS, CDR2 YFSETQ. Here the CDR3 DNA reads TGCGCCAGCAGCTTGGGACAGAGAAATAATTCACCCCTCCACTTT. This codes for CASSLGQRNNSPLHF.

There are many counts of this clonotype. V and J are TRBV12-3 or TRBV12-4 and TRBJ2-2; D is perhaps TRBD1 (5 bases). The CDR3 has 13 residues. Trimming took 4 bases from V and 5 from J, leaving 8 bases between them. The CDR3 DNA sequence: TGTGCCAGCAGTTCCTCAGGGACCGGGGAGCTGTTTTTT. Amino acids: CASSSSGTGELFF.

Concerning this clonotype: A much larger clone lies one base from this, so it may be a read error. The V call is TRBV7-2, the J call TRBJ2-1, with D unresolved. The CDR3 spans 13 residues. Germline CDR1 is SGHTA and CDR2 is FQGNSA. Here the CDR3 reads CANSPYSLNEQFF. The CDR3 coding sequence is TGTGCCAACAGCCCCTATTCCCTCAATGAGCAGTTCTTC.

This clonotype was observed many times. This chain joins TRBV20-1 and TRBJ2-1; 9 bases are a match to TRBD1. Losses at the gene ends were 3 bases for V and 7 bases for J; bases not matched to a gene: 7. This CDR3 is 14 amino acids long. The germline V gene encodes CDR1 DFQATT and CDR2 SNEGSKA (reference sequence). CDR3 bases: TGCAGTGCTAGTGTGACAGGGGGTCGGAATGAGCAGTTCTTC. Translating gives CSASVTGGRNEQFF.

This clonotype was seen ten or more times. This chain joins TRBV11-2 and TRBJ2-7, with a tentative D call TRBD2 (6 bases). Germline V lookup: CDR1 SGHAT, CDR2 FQNNGV. V dropped 1 base and J dropped 3 bases, with 16 bases sitting between them. The CDR3 is 16 residues long. CDR3: CASSLGFGGGDYEQYF. The CDR3 DNA is TGTGCCAGCAGCTTAGGGTTCGGGGGTGGGGACTACGAGCAGTACTTC. Drawing the rest from reference TRBV11-2 and TRBJ2-7, the complete variable domain is EAGVAQSPRYKIIEKRQSVAFWCNPISGHATLYWYQQILGQGPKLLIQFQNNGVVDDSQLPKDRFSAERLKGVDSTLKIQPAKLEDSAVYLCASSLGFGGGDYEQYFGPGTRLTVT.

V usage is TRBV19 and J usage is TRBJ1-2, with D maybe TRBD1 (6 bases). The CDR3 is 13 residues long. Between the trimmed V and J ends, which lost 9 bases and 6 bases, there was a span of 17 bases. CDR1 LNHDA and CDR2 SQIVND come from the germline V gene (reference sequence). CDR3 in DNA: TGTGCCAGCCGAGGGGGGGGGGCCAATGGCTACACCTTC. This translates into CASRGGGANGYTF.

This clonotype was detected ten times or more. The J gene is TRBJ1-1, the V gene TRBV28; no firm D call. Trimming stripped 3 bases from V and 4 bases from J, with 12 bases between. The length of the CDR3 is 14 residues. Germline V gene lookup returns CDR1 MDHEN and CDR2 SYDVKM. The CDR3 loop is CASSFSVRGTEAFF. In DNA, the CDR3 is TGTGCCAGCAGTTTCTCGGTGCGGGGCACTGAAGCTTTCTTT.

The gene calls are TRBV30 and TRBJ2-7, with 14 bases fitting TRBD2. With V trimmed by 7 bases and J by 4 bases, 3 bases remained unmatched. This CDR3 comprises 13 residues. Germline loops: CDR1 GTSNPN, CDR2 SVGIG (reference sequence). CDR3 residues: CALRTSGGYEQYF. The CDR3 region has the DNA TGTGCCTTGCGGACTAGCGGGGGGTACGAGCAGTACTTC.

The sample holds many counts of this clonotype. The rearrangement links TRBV5-1 to TRBJ2-3; D is unclear. V was cut by 6 bases and J by 0 bases, with 8 bases left in between. The CDR3 consists of 13 residues. The germline gives CDR1 SGHRS, CDR2 YFSETQ. CDR3 sequence: CASKVGSTDTQYF. The CDR3 nucleotides read TGCGCCAGCAAGGTGGGGAGCACAGATACGCAGTATTTT.

This clonotype was recorded at least ten times. The gene calls are TRBV6-1 and TRBJ1-1, with D uncertain. The germline gives CDR1 MNHNS, CDR2 SASEGT. V was trimmed by 8 bases and J by 4 bases, leaving 17 bases between them. This CDR3 spans 14 amino acids. In DNA form, the CDR3 reads TGTGCCAGCTTCCCCCCCCAGAAGGGCACTGAAGCTTTCTTT. Residues: CASFPPQKGTEAFF.

This clonotype was seen a few times. This chain uses TRBV5-1 with TRBJ2-7; D is unresolved. Germline V gives CDR1 SGHRS, CDR2 YFSETQ. This CDR3 contains 14 residues. V lost 7 bases and J lost 2, with 16 bases in between. In DNA form, the CDR3 reads TGCGCCAGCCGGAAGAGTTATACCGCCTACGAGCAGTACTTC. The encoded protein is CASRKSYTAYEQYF.

This clonotype occurred a few times. The chain carries TRBV10-3 and TRBJ2-6; D gene unclear. CDR1 is ENHRY, CDR2 SYGVKD, per germline. This CDR3 has 12 residues. Trimming removed 9 bases from V and 4 bases from J, with 7 bases in between. This CDR3 is CAILGGANVLTF. The CDR3 coding sequence is TGTGCCATTTTGGGGGGGGCCAACGTCCTGACTTTC.